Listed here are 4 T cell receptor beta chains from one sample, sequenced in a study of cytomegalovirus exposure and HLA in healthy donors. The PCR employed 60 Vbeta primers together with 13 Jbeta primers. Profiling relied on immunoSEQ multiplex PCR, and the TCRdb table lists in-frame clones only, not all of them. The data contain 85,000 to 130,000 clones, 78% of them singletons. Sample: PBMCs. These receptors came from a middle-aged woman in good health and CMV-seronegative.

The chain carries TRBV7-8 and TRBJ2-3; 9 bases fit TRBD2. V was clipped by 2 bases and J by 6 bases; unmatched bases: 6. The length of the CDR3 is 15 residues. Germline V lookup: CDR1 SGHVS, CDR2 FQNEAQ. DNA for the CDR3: TGTGCCAGCAGCTTATTAGGCGGGAGGGGGGATACGCAGTATTTT. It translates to CASSLLGGRGDTQYF.

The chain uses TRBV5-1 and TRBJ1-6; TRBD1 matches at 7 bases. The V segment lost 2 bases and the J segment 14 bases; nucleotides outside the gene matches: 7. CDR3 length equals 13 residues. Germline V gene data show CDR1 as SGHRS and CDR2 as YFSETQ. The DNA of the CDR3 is TGCGCCAGCAGCTTCGAGACAGGGAGATCCCTCCACTTT. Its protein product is CASSFETGRSLHF.

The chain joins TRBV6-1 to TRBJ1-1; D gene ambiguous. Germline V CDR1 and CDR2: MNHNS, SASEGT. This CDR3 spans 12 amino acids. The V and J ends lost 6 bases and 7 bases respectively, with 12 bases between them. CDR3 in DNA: TGTGCCAGCAGAGAAATAGGGAGTGAAGCTTTCTTT. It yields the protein CASREIGSEAFF.

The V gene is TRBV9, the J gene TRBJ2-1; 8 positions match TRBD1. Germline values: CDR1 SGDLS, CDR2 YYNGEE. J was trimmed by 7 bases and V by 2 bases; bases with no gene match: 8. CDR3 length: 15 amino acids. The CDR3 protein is CASSVGQGAQNEQFF. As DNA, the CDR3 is TGTGCCAGCAGCGTCGGGCAGGGGGCGCAGAATGAGCAGTTCTTC.